This T cell receptor beta chain came from a study of cytomegalovirus exposure and HLA in healthy donors. Study-level findings and limits: What was likely a sequencing artifact was a cluster of highly shared sequence variants. Reportedly, fewer N-insertions than the approximately 700-donor mean appeared in an Asian-associated ancestry cluster in a later analysis.

There are 15 residues in the CDR3. CDR1 is SGHDT and CDR2 is YYEEEE in the germline V gene. Trimming cost V 0 bases and J 1 base, with 10 bases left between them. Comments on this clone: The antigen is unknown.

The PCR used 60 Vbeta and 13 Jbeta primers. Authors' analysis steps: Roughly 76 million unique TCR beta chains, roughly 11 million of them shared, were counted by a later analysis. The table came from immunoSEQ multiplex PCR; TCRdb's copy has only in-frame clones and leaves some out. Clone size and V and J calls were adopted from that table, with D and trimming inferred from the DNA. This table has approximately 170,000 clones, 68% appearing once. V and J are TRBV5-6 and TRBJ1-1; TRBD1 is a possible D gene (5 bases). The sequence came from a middle-aged man in good health and CMV-seronegative. Material: PBMCs. In DNA, the CDR3 is TGTGCCAGCAGCTTGGATGGGGGAGGGAACACTGAAGCTTTCTTT. This encodes CASSLDGGGNTEAFF.